This T cell receptor (beta chain) was sequenced during a study of control samples from healthy donors and cancer patients. Profiled with immunoSEQ multiplex PCR; TCRdb holds only in-frame clones, not every one. The sample consists of over 150,000 clones, 85% to 90% of them appearing once. The sample comprised blood. This clonotype originated in a woman aged 45 to 65 in good health.

CDR3: CASSKGGNRDRGEDSPLHF. CDR3 DNA: TGTGCCAGCAGCAAAGGGGGTAACCGGGACAGGGGGGAGGATTCACCCCTCCACTTT. The V call is TRBV21-1, the J call TRBJ1-6; TRBD1 reflects the table's D call only, with no check against the DNA. TRBV21-1 counts as a pseudogene. The CDR3 consists of 19 residues.